Shown below are 30 T cell receptor beta chains from a single sample sequenced in a study of regulatory T cells in long-lasting Graves disease. Arm-PCR of CDR3 regions and iRepertoire HTBI primers were used to build TCR beta libraries. TCRdb fed the multiplex PCR reads into MiXCR, producing one record per CDR3 protein. The sample holds about 470,000 distinct CDR3 sequences, roughly 20% seen once. Time point of the sample: persistent/refractory GD, antithyroid drugs over 5 years with positive TRAb. PBMCs provided the RNA from which the TCR library was made. Sequencing was performed on peripheral blood mononuclear cells (PBMCs), taken when the disease was refractory, from a patient treated with antithyroid drugs. The receptors here all came from a female donor with Graves disease.

This clonotype was seen only a few times. The chain recombines TRBV7-2 with TRBJ2-5, with no clear D. Trimming took off 5 bases at V and 1 base at J, with 5 bases between the two ends. The CDR3 extends over 12 amino acids. Germline V gene data show CDR1 as SGHTA and CDR2 as FQGNSA. CDR3: CASSQTQETQYF. As DNA, the CDR3 is TGTGCCAGCAGCCAAACCCAAGAGACCCAGTACTTC.

The rearrangement links TRBV19 to TRBJ2-7, with D tentatively TRBD1 or TRBD2 (5 bases each). The CDR3 totals 14 residues. From germline, CDR1 is LNHDA and CDR2 SQIVND (reference sequence). Trimming removed 3 bases at V and 3 bases at J, with 12 bases between. CDR3 protein: CASSIPGQLYEQYF. The CDR3 DNA reads TGTGCCAGTAGTATTCCGGGGCAGCTCTACGAGCAGTACTTC.

Ten or more counts support this clonotype. The chain carries TRBV7-2 and TRBJ2-5, with 11 bases lining up with TRBD2. The CDR3 has 17 amino acids. CDR1 is SGHTA and CDR2 is FQGNSA in the germline V gene. Unmatched junction bases numbered 10, after V lost 3 bases and J lost 4 bases. In nucleotides, the CDR3 is TGTGCCAGCAGCTTCCGTATAGCGGGAGGGCCGGGAGAGACCCAGTACTTC. This sequence encodes CASSFRIAGGPGETQYF.

This clonotype was counted at least ten times. The chain carries TRBV12-3 or TRBV12-4 and TRBJ1-2; 7 bases map to TRBD1. V shed 0 bases, J shed 5 bases, and the junction held 3 bases outside the gene matches. The CDR3 loop spans 14 amino acids. CDR3 amino acids: CASSLAGDRYGYTF. As DNA, the CDR3 is TGTGCCAGCAGTTTAGCGGGGGACAGATATGGCTACACCTTC.

This clonotype was observed at least ten times. CDR3 sequence (DNA): TGTGCCAGCAGTTTATTGAGGGCCCAACTCCAAGAGACCCAGTACTTC. Its translation is CASSLLRAQLQETQYF. V usage is TRBV28 and J usage is TRBJ2-5; perhaps TRBD2 as D (5 bases). Germline lookup yields CDR1 MDHEN and CDR2 SYDVKM. This CDR3 region has 16 residues. V lost 1 base and J lost 1, with 13 bases in between.

This clonotype was detected only a few times. The genes are TRBV7-9 and TRBJ2-5; possibly TRBD2 for D (5 bases). CDR1 is SEHNR and CDR2 is FQNEAQ in the germline V gene (reference sequence). This CDR3 contains 16 residues. V gave up 1 base and J gave up 10 bases, with 22 bases separating them. The CDR3 loop reads CASSLVSGSASPIQYF. CDR3 nucleotides: TGTGCCAGCAGCTTAGTGTCCGGTAGCGCCTCCCCCATCCAGTACTTC.

Ten or more counts support this clonotype. The V gene is TRBV5-1, the J gene TRBJ2-7; 7 bases match TRBD1. Unmatched junction bases numbered 13, after V lost 4 bases and J lost 3 bases. In germline, CDR1 is SGHRS, CDR2 YFSETQ. This CDR3 is 16 amino acids long. In nucleotides, the CDR3 is TGCGCCAGCAGCCCCGAACCCAGGACAGGTATCTACGAGCAGTACTTC. It specifies CASSPEPRTGIYEQYF.

As DNA, the CDR3 is TGTGCCAGCAAGGACGTGGCCTTCGACGTCAACGTCCTGACTTTC. It translates to CASKDVAFDVNVLTF. The gene calls are TRBV2 and TRBJ2-6; D not certain. The CDR3 runs to 15 residues. V was cut by 7 bases and J by 9 bases, with 19 bases left in between. Looked up from germline, CDR1 is SNHLY and CDR2 is FYNNEI.

This clonotype was found a few times. The chain recombines TRBV15 with TRBJ1-1, with D maybe TRBD1 (5 bases). CDR3 length: 16 residues. Trimming took 6 bases from V and 1 from J, leaving 18 bases between them. The germline CDR1 and CDR2 sequences are LNHNV and YYDKDF (reference sequence). The CDR3 region is CATRIKAKGPNTEAFF. CDR3 coding DNA: TGTGCCACCAGGATCAAGGCGAAGGGGCCGAACACTGAAGCTTTCTTT.

This clonotype was counted at least ten times. The chain employs TRBV3-1 and TRBJ2-2; 7 positions match TRBD2. V dropped 1 base and J dropped 7; count of bases not matched to a gene: 9. The length of the CDR3 is 16 residues. The germline V gene has CDR1 LGHDT and CDR2 YNNKEL (reference sequence). The CDR3 nucleotides are TGTGCCAGCAGCCAAGCTCGGCCCAGCGGGGACGGGGAGCTGTTTTTT. Its protein product is CASSQARPSGDGELFF.

This clonotype was picked up a small number of times. The J gene is TRBJ2-5, the V gene TRBV7-3, with D unresolved. Germline-derived CDR1 and CDR2 are SGHTA and FQGTGA. V shed 3 bases and J shed 5 bases, with 16 bases lying between them. This CDR3 is 15 amino acids long. The CDR3: CASSLIGSLGETQYF. DNA for the CDR3: TGTGCCAGCAGCTTGATAGGGTCTCTGGGGGAGACCCAGTACTTC.

The genes are TRBV29-1 and TRBJ2-6, with D possibly being TRBD2 (7 bases). V lost 6 bases, J lost 1 base, and 22 bases lay in between. Germline CDR1 and CDR2: SQVTM and ANQGSEA. This CDR3 spans 18 amino acids. In DNA, the CDR3 is TGCAGCGTGGCCCCAGATCGGGGGGCGGGGTCTGGGGCCAACGTCCTGACTTTC. Translated: CSVAPDRGAGSGANVLTF.

This clonotype occurred a few times. V gene TRBV15 combines with J gene TRBJ2-5; D is ambiguous. CDR3 length: 14 amino acids. Between the trimmed V and J ends, which lost 3 bases and 5 bases, there was a span of 13 bases. The germline gives CDR1 LNHNV, CDR2 YYDKDF (reference sequence). The CDR3 loop is CATSSLGPGETQYF. DNA for the CDR3: TGTGCCACCAGCAGTCTAGGCCCCGGTGAGACCCAGTACTTC.

This clonotype was counted many times. The chain employs TRBV19 and TRBJ2-7, with 9 positions matching TRBD2. This CDR3 is built from 15 residues. The J segment lost 3 bases and the V segment lost 8 bases, leaving 11 bases of the junction unmatched. Per the germline V gene, CDR1 is LNHDA and CDR2 is SQIVND (reference sequence). The CDR3 is CASPLISGSFYEQYF. CDR3 in DNA: TGTGCCAGTCCCTTGATTAGCGGGAGTTTCTACGAGCAGTACTTC.

This chain connects TRBV4-1 to TRBJ1-1; D remains ambiguous. Germline V gene data show CDR1 as MGHRA and CDR2 as YSYEKL. V was cut by 4 bases and J by 6 bases, with 12 bases left in between. The CDR3 spans 13 residues. This CDR3 reads CASSLRTGSEAFF. The CDR3 DNA reads as TGCGCCAGCAGCCTCCGAACGGGTTCTGAAGCTTTCTTT.

Turning to this clonotype: This could be a read error, since a much larger clone is one nucleotide away. The CDR3 here is CASSPARAWETQYF. The CDR3 DNA sequence: TGTGCCAGCAGCCCAGCGAGAGCTTGGGAGACCCAGTACTTC. This chain links TRBV7-2 with TRBJ2-5; D ambiguous. Trimming took 5 bases from V and 5 from J, leaving 15 bases between them. Germline lookup yields CDR1 SGHTA and CDR2 FQGNSA. This CDR3 comprises 14 residues.

In this sample, this clonotype turned up many times. The rearrangement joins TRBV28 to TRBJ2-1; D gene ambiguous. Germline V gene lookup returns CDR1 MDHEN and CDR2 SYDVKM. Trimming shortened V by 5 bases and J by 3 bases, and 14 bases separated the two germline ends. The CDR3 covers 15 residues. CDR3 coding DNA: TGTGCCAGCAGTCAACTACCTTGGGGCTACAATGAGCAGTTCTTC. It is translated as CASSQLPWGYNEQFF.

J is TRBJ1-3 and V is TRBV6-2 or TRBV6-3, with 8 bases aligning to TRBD1. This CDR3 is 14 amino acids long. V shed 5 bases and J 3 bases; nucleotides not matched to a gene: 3. Germline V gives CDR1 MNHEY, CDR2 SVGEGT. CDR3 sequence: CASSTGTGGNTIYF. The CDR3 region has the DNA TGTGCCAGCAGTACCGGGACAGGTGGAAACACCATATATTTT.

This clonotype appeared many times. This chain links TRBV19 with TRBJ2-7, with D perhaps TRBD1 or TRBD2 (5 bases each). Deletions cut 6 bases from V and 6 bases from J, with 15 bases between. The CDR3 spans 13 residues. Germline CDR1 and CDR2: LNHDA and SQIVND (reference sequence). The CDR3 spells CASSLTGTGEQYF. CDR3 DNA sequence: TGTGCCAGTAGCTTGACGGGGACCGGCGAGCAGTACTTC.

The chain couples TRBV30 to TRBJ1-2; possibly TRBD1 for D (6 bases). V was trimmed by 4 bases and J by 2 bases, leaving 8 bases between them. The CDR3 sequence is 12 residues long. Germline-derived CDR1 and CDR2 are GTSNPN and SVGIG (reference sequence). The CDR3 nucleotides read TGTGCCTGGACAGGGGAGAACTATGGCTACACCTTC. It codes for CAWTGENYGYTF.

About this clonotype itself: A much larger clone is a single base away; this may be a read error. Since no conserved phenylalanine or tryptophan closes the CDR3, a read error is the likely cause. The rearrangement uses TRBV20-1 and TRBJ2-7; 10 bases align to TRBD2. The germline gives CDR1 DFQATT, CDR2 SNEGSKA (reference sequence). There are 14 residues in the CDR3. V was clipped by 2 bases and J by 3 bases; unmatched bases: 4. This CDR3 is CSARQREGGYEQYL. The CDR3 DNA is TGCAGTGCTAGACAGCGGGAGGGCGGCTACGAGCAGTACCTC.

This clonotype was seen a few times. The chain is built from TRBV28 and TRBJ2-3; D call uncertain. The germline V gene encodes CDR1 MDHEN and CDR2 SYDVKM. This CDR3 contains 12 residues. The ends were cut back, 6 bases at V and 2 bases at J, with 6 bases in the middle. The CDR3 nucleotides read TGTGCCAGCAGCTCCTACACAGATACGCAGTATTTT. It encodes CASSSYTDTQYF.

V and J are TRBV9 and TRBJ1-1; tentatively, D is TRBD1 (5 bases). From germline, CDR1 is SGDLS and CDR2 YYNGEE. CDR3 length: 16 residues. Trimming left V 0 bases short and J 0 bases short, with 12 bases between. CDR3 bases: TGTGCCAGCAGCGTAGGGCCAGGGCGTATGAACACTGAAGCTTTCTTT. Translation gives CASSVGPGRMNTEAFF. Complete variable domain (other parts from reference TRBV9 and TRBJ1-1): DSGVTQTPKHLITATGQRVTLRCSPRSGDLSVYWYQQSLDQGLQFLIQYYNGEERAKGNILERFSAQQFPDLHSELNLSSLELGDSALYFCASSVGPGRMNTEAFFGQGTRLTVV.

Comments on this clonotype: A single base separates this from a much larger clone, so it may be a read error. This sequence joins TRBV11-2 and TRBJ2-1; D unclear. The CDR3 loop spans 13 amino acids. Germline CDR1 reads SGHAT; CDR2 reads FQNNGV. Trimming left V 1 base short and J 10 bases short, with 11 bases between. This CDR3 is CASSLGQIYEQFF. CDR3 DNA: TGTGCCAGCAGCTTAGGGCAGATTTACGAGCAGTTCTTC.

This clonotype was detected many times. This chain uses TRBV20-1 with TRBJ2-7, with D possibly TRBD2 on 5 matching bases. There are 11 residues in the CDR3. Deletions cut 5 bases from V and 6 bases from J, with 11 bases between. The germline V gene has CDR1 DFQATT and CDR2 SNEGSKA (reference sequence). The DNA of the CDR3 is TGCAGTGCTCCTACCCGGGGCGAGCAGTACTTC. It translates to CSAPTRGEQYF.

Comment on this clonotype: A much larger clone lies a single base off, so this may be a read error. The chain carries TRBV15 and TRBJ2-7, with 12 positions matching TRBD1. Germline loops: CDR1 LNHNV, CDR2 YYDKDF (reference sequence). This CDR3 has 18 residues. CDR3 DNA sequence: TGTGCCACCGGCAGAGAATTTTCGGGACAGGGGGCGTCCTACGAGCAGTACTTC. This codes for CATGREFSGQGASYEQYF.

This clonotype was seen repeatedly, ten times or more. CDR3 nucleotide sequence: TGTGCCAGCACCCTGGGTCTGGGGGCAGCCTACGAGCAGTACTTC. This gives the protein CASTLGLGAAYEQYF. The V call is TRBV6-1, the J call TRBJ2-7; D may be TRBD1 (6 bases). V was pared by 7 bases and J by 2 bases, with 18 bases between. The CDR3 loop spans 15 amino acids. CDR1 is MNHNS, CDR2 SASEGT, per germline.

The chain recombines TRBV7-3 with TRBJ2-2; 7 bases match TRBD2. The CDR3 consists of 16 residues. CDR1 is SGHTA, CDR2 FQGTGA, per germline. After removal of 3 bases from V and 2 bases from J, the junction contained 6 bases not matched to a gene. CDR3: CASSFFAGVNTGELFF. The CDR3 DNA follows: TGTGCCAGCAGCTTTTTTGCGGGAGTTAACACCGGGGAGCTGTTTTTT.

This clonotype was seen a few times. The CDR3 DNA follows: TGTGCCAGCAGCCCGGTCGGTAGAAATTCACCCCTCCACTTT. This translates into CASSPVGRNSPLHF. The chain couples TRBV3-1 to TRBJ1-6; D unclear. The V gene lost 4 bases and the J gene lost 7 bases, with 11 bases spanning the gap. The CDR3 loop spans 14 amino acids. Germline CDR1 LGHDT, CDR2 YNNKEL (reference sequence).

This clonotype is a singleton in its sample. J is TRBJ2-1 and V is TRBV20-1; 7 bases agree with TRBD2. The V and J ends lost 3 bases and 7 bases, in that order; junction bases with no gene match: 15. The CDR3 is 16 amino acids. Germline V CDR1 and CDR2: DFQATT, SNEGSKA (reference sequence). The CDR3 is CSARRRGSSYWNEQFF. CDR3 coding DNA: TGCAGTGCTAGGAGGCGCGGGAGCTCTTATTGGAATGAGCAGTTCTTC.